This T cell receptor (beta chain) emerged from a study of a mutant IDH1 vaccine in newly diagnosed glioma. Study overall: Vaccine dosing followed radiotherapy by 4-6 weeks, or accompanied temozolomide cycles. Pretreatment consisted of radiotherapy, temozolomide, or both, with most receiving both. The timing of visit V12 was week 35, and that of visit V13 was week 47.

As for this clone: Its antigen is unidentified.

The CDR3 contains 16 residues. Germline lookup yields CDR1 LGHNA and CDR2 YNFKEQ. Trimming took off 7 bases at V and 9 bases at J, with 27 bases between the two ends. The data were produced by immunoSEQ multiplex PCR, yet TCRdb's version contains in-frame clones alone and is incomplete. The sample has around 70,000 clones; around 90% are singletons. Time point here: week 35, safety follow-up. Vaccinated patients received 300 ug of mutant IDH1 20-mer peptide per dose, with topical imiquimod. This sequence originates from a man aged 25 to 40 with glioma. The chain recombines TRBV4-2 with TRBJ1-2; D gene unclear. The material was PBMCs, obtained from a glioma patient whose treatment included an IDH1 peptide vaccine. As DNA, the CDR3 is TGTGCCAGCACCACCTTGACCAATCGGCAAGTTATGAGCTACACCTTC. Translating gives CASTTLTNRQVMSYTF.